These T cell receptor beta chains were read from a single sample in a study of glioma-infiltrating T cells after dendritic cell vaccination. TCRdb's table, derived via immunoSEQ multiplex PCR, lists solely in-frame clones and lacks some. The sample includes some 24,000 clones, 85% to 90% seen only once; the top ten take around 3%. The material was blood, obtained after dendritic cell vaccination. These receptors originate from a human donor with glioblastoma. The CDR3 runs from the conserved cysteine through the conserved F or W. A D gene is named only where the DNA matches it firmly. Not all rows give a size; the values are once, few, many and, for expanded clones, a class.

.	TRBJ2-5	TRBD2	TRBV2	CASRELAGGQETQYF	TGTGCCAGCAGAGAGCTAGCGGGGGGGCAAGAGACCCAGTACTTC
.	TRBJ2-1	TRBD2	TRBV6-5	CATTGTSGNNEQFF	TGTGCCACTACCGGGACTAGCGGCAACAATGAGCAGTTCTTC
.	TRBJ2-7	.	TRBV7-8	CASSLAQGGAVQYF	TGTGCCAGCAGCTTAGCGCAAGGGGGGGCGGTGCAGTACTTC
.	TRBJ2-6	TRBD1	TRBV6-5	CASSLQGAGANVLTF	TGTGCCAGCAGTCTTCAGGGGGCTGGGGCCAACGTCCTGACTTTC
.	TRBJ2-3	TRBD2	TRBV5-1	CASRWTSGGDTQYF	TGCGCCAGCAGATGGACTAGCGGGGGGGATACGCAGTATTTT
.	TRBJ1-1	TRBD1	TRBV25-1	CASRDRGTFF	TGTGCCAGCAGAGACAGGGGAACTTTCTTT
once	TRBJ1-5	TRBD1	TRBV7-2	CASSFSQGRNQPQHF	TGTGCCAGCAGCTTTTCACAGGGGCGCAATCAGCCCCAGCATTTT
.	TRBJ1-4	.	TRBV7-2	CATSESWAKEKLFF	TGTGCCACCTCCGAAAGTTGGGCTAAAGAAAAACTGTTTTTT
.	TRBJ1-1	.	TRBV18	CASQRGGGYEAFF	TGTGCCAGCCAACGGGGGGGTGGTTATGAAGCTTTCTTT
.	TRBJ1-4	.	TRBV7-9	CASSLAEVGNEKLFF	TGTGCCAGCAGCTTAGCGGAGGTTGGTAATGAAAAACTGTTTTTT
.	TRBJ2-5	TRBD2	TRBV4-2	CASSLSGGHSETQYF	TGTGCCAGCAGCCTCAGCGGGGGCCACTCGGAGACCCAGTACTTC